The rows below give T cell receptor beta chains drawn from one sample of a study of cytomegalovirus exposure and HLA in healthy donors. Generated by immunoSEQ multiplex PCR, the TCRdb table keeps only in-frame clones and is missing some. This listing includes more than 55,000 clones. What was sequenced was PBMCs. The source is a woman between 40 and 55 years old in good health and CMV-seropositive. The CDR3 runs from the conserved cysteine through the conserved F or W. D genes are given only for firm matches. Clone size is shown for a subset of rows, as once, few, many or a class of expanded clone.

TRBJ2-7 | . | TRBV19 | . | TGTGCCAGTAGTATATGGGGCAGGGAAGCCTACGAGCAGTACTTC | CASSIWGREAYEQYF
TRBJ2-1 | . | TRBV6-5 | . | TGTGCCAGCAGTTACTCGCGGCCGGATGAGCAGTTCTTC | CASSYSRPDEQFF
TRBJ1-4 | . | TRBV14 | . | TGTGCCAGCAGGACAAATTCTTTAGAAAAACTGTTTTTT | CASRTNSLEKLFF
TRBJ1-6 | . | TRBV5-1 | . | TGCGCCAGCAGCTTGGCCACAGATAATTCACCCCTCCACTTT | CASSLATDNSPLHF
TRBJ2-1 | . | TRBV28 | . | TGTGCCAGCAGTTTCAACTCCGGGGGTTACAATGAGCAGTTCTTC | CASSFNSGGYNEQFF
TRBJ1-2 | . | TRBV7-8 | TRBD1 | TGTGCCAGCAGCCGGACAGGGGGCGGCTACACCTTC | CASSRTGGGYTF
TRBJ1-2 | . | TRBV1 | . | TGCACCAGCAGCCAAGATAAAGGGTATGGGGCGGAGGGTGGCTACACCTTC | CTSSQDKGYGAEGGYTF
TRBJ2-7 | . | TRBV27 | TRBD2 | TGTGCCAGCAGTGCCCGTTTGGGGCTAGCGGCTACCTACGAGCAGTACTTC | CASSARLGLAATYEQYF
TRBJ1-2 | . | TRBV29-1 | . | TGCAGCGTTGAAATCGAGGGAACCTCCTATGGCTACACCTTC | CSVEIEGTSYGYTF
TRBJ1-1 | . | TRBV5-4 | . | TGTGCCAGCAGCTTGGATCCCACTATGAACACTGAAGCTTTCTTT | CASSLDPTMNTEAFF
TRBJ1-1 | . | TRBV7-2 | . | TGTGCCAGCAGCCCCGGTCCGAACACTGAAGCTTTCTTT | CASSPGPNTEAFF
TRBJ2-7 | . | TRBV27 | TRBD1 | TGTGCCAGCAGTCCGACAGGGGGATCCTACGAGCAGTACTTC | CASSPTGGSYEQYF
TRBJ2-7 | . | TRBV6-5 | . | TGTGCCAGCAGTTACGCCAGACAGGTAGACTACGAGCAGTACTTC | CASSYARQVDYEQYF
TRBJ2-2 | . | TRBV5-4 | . | TGTGCCAGCAGCTTGGACAACACGGGCGGGGAGCTGTTTTTT | CASSLDNTGGELFF
TRBJ2-5 | . | TRBV15 | . | TGTGCCACCAGCAGGTCAGGGGACGGCAAAGAGCAGTACTTC | CATSRSGDGKEQYF
TRBJ2-3 | . | TRBV7-9 | . | TGTGCCAGCAGCCCGACCCGGGGGGCCACAGATACGCAGTATTTT | CASSPTRGATDTQYF
TRBJ2-3 | . | TRBV25-1 | . | TGTGCCAGCAGTGGGAGGATTGTGACAGATACGCAGTATTTT | CASSGRIVTDTQYF
TRBJ2-7 | . | TRBV28 | . | TGTGCCAGCAGTCCGGGACTTCAATCCTACGAGCAGTACTTC | CASSPGLQSYEQYF
TRBJ2-7 | . | TRBV1 | . | TGCACCAGCAGCCAAGACCGGGACAGGGGGCACTACGAGCAGTACTTC | CTSSQDRDRGHYEQYF
TRBJ2-4 | . | TRBV7-2 | TRBD2 | TGTGCCAGCAGCCGCCGAGGTAGCGGGAGGGTGGACATTCAGTACTTC | CASSRRGSGRVDIQYF
TRBJ1-5 | . | TRBV6-1 | . | TGTGCCAGCAGTGGCAGGGAAGATCAGCCCCAGCATTTT | CASSGREDQPQHF
TRBJ2-6 | . | TRBV5-1 | . | TGCGCCAGCAGCTTCGGGGGAGAAGGGGCCAACGTCCTGACTTTC | CASSFGGEGANVLTF
TRBJ2-7 | . | TRBV6-4 | . | TGTGCCAGCAGTCCCGACAGCTCCTACGAGCAGTACTTC | CASSPDSSYEQYF
TRBJ2-7 | . | TRBV6-4 | TRBD2 | TGTGCCAGCAGTGAGCTAGCGGGGGTCAAGTTCCCCCTCGAGCAGTACTTC | CASSELAGVKFPLEQYF
TRBJ2-7 | . | TRBV7-9 | . | TGTGCCAGCAGCTTAGAAGGTATGACAGCATTATACGAGCAGTACTTC | CASSLEGMTALYEQYF
TRBJ1-1 | medium-sized | TRBV5-6 | . | TGTGCCAGCAGCTTTCTGACAGTTATGAACACTGAAGCTTTCTTT | CASSFLTVMNTEAFF
TRBJ2-5 | . | TRBV19 | TRBD1 | TGTGCCAGTAGTATGGCCGGGACAGGGAACGAAGAGACCCAGTACTTC | CASSMAGTGNEETQYF
TRBJ1-1 | . | TRBV5-1 | . | TGCGCCAGCAGCTTGGAACAGGATTTGACTGAAGCTTTCTTT | CASSLEQDLTEAFF
TRBJ2-5 | . | TRBV28 | TRBD1 | TGTGCCAGCAGGACAGGGGGACAAGAGACCCAGTACTTC | CASRTGGQETQYF
TRBJ2-7 | . | TRBV6-5 | . | TGTGCCAGCAGTTTGGGCAGGGGCACCTACGAGCAGTACTTC | CASSLGRGTYEQYF
TRBJ2-7 | . | TRBV2 | . | TGTGCCATACACCCACAGGGTATAACCTACGAGCAGTACTTC | CAIHPQGITYEQYF
TRBJ1-4 | . | TRBV6-1 | TRBD1 | TGTGCCAGTCGGGCCGGGACAGCTAATGAAAAACTGTTTTTT | CASRAGTANEKLFF
TRBJ2-1 | . | TRBV25-1 | TRBD1 | TGTGCCAGCAGTGATCTGCGGACAGGGTACGATGAGCAGTTCTTC | CASSDLRTGYDEQFF
TRBJ2-1 | . | TRBV6-4 | . | TGTGCCAGCAGTGACTCGGGCGGTGGCGGGAATGAGCAGTTCTTC | CASSDSGGGGNEQFF
TRBJ2-5 | . | TRBV5-1 | TRBD1 | TGCGCCAGTCACCGGGACAGAGAAGAGACCCAGTACTTC | CASHRDREETQYF
TRBJ2-2 | . | TRBV9 | TRBD1 | TGTGCCAGCACTCCGGACAGGGGAAACACCGGGGAGCTGTTTTTT | CASTPDRGNTGELFF
TRBJ2-5 | . | TRBV7-9 | TRBD2 | TGTGCCAGCAGCCTGGGACTAGCGGAGCAAGAGACCCAGTACTTC | CASSLGLAEQETQYF
TRBJ1-2 | . | TRBV7-9 | TRBD1 | TGTGCCAGCAGCTTAGGGGGACAGCCGTATGGCTACACCTTC | CASSLGGQPYGYTF
TRBJ1-5 | . | TRBV6-1 | . | TGTGCCAGCAGTGAGAGATGGCAGCCCCAGCATTTT | CASSERWQPQHF
TRBJ1-1 | . | TRBV27 | . | TGTGCCAGCAGTTTACAGGGTGTTCGACACACTGAAGCTTTCTTT | CASSLQGVRHTEAFF
TRBJ1-2 | . | TRBV12-2 | . | TGTGCAAGTCGCTTGGGCTCAGTAACGTGGTGTAACTATGGCTACACCTTC | CASRLGSVTWCNYGYTF